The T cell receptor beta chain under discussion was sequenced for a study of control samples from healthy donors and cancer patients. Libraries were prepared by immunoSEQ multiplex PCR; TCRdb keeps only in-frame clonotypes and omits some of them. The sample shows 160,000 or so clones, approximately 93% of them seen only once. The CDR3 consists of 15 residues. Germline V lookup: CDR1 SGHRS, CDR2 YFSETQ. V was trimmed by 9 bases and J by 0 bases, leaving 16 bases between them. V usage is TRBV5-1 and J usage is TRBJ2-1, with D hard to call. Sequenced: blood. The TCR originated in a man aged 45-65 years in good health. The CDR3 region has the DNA TGCGCCACAACCCCAGCGAGTGACTCCTACAATGAGCAGTTCTTC. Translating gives CATTPASDSYNEQFF.